This T cell receptor (beta chain) came from a study of shared clonotypes between healthy human individuals. The run depth of the assay was deep. Method: immunoSEQ multiplex PCR; TCRdb's copy keeps in-frame clones and lacks some. The sample yields about 2.3 million clones, around 90% seen once. Study-level results: Clonotype sharing among donors was thought likely to change with sequencing depth. Generally, estimated richness proved larger in naive subsets than it did in memory subsets.

About this clone: Its antigen is as yet unknown.

Sequencing input: naive CD4+ T cells from PBMCs. The subset was: CD45RA+ positively selected. The TCR comes from a man younger than 30 in good health. Some clones in this sample may be carry-over from other donors' samples.

CDR3 coding DNA: TGTGCCAGCAGTGAATCGGGGGGCAGGCCCTATGGCTACACCTTC. It is translated as CASSESGGRPYGYTF. The chain couples TRBV25-1 to TRBJ1-2; D is perhaps TRBD1 (6 bases). This CDR3 has 15 residues. V was cut by 1 base and J by 4 bases, with 13 bases left in between. Germline V gene sequence: CDR1 MGHDK, CDR2 SYGVNS.